The clone carrying this T cell receptor (beta chain) was counted once. Its antigen is currently unknown. As to time point: pretreatment peripheral blood. Patients in the study were battling locally advanced or metastatic urothelial carcinoma. Individual patients had between 1 and 8 samples, taken pretreatment and on-treatment. Germline V gene data show CDR1 as SNHLY and CDR2 as FYNNEI. The CDR3 runs to 13 residues. V dropped 7 bases and J dropped 3; count of bases not matched to a gene: 4. The record originates from a study of PD-L1 blockade in urothelial cancer. Overall study: When blood samples were assessed, the median T cell count was some 130,000. Regarding the study as a whole: At the 3-week point, tumor-associated blood clones expanded more in durable-benefit patients.

Repertoires were generated with immunoSEQ multiplex PCR, while TCRdb's copy carries only in-frame clones and drops some. The data show 70,000 to 100,000 clones, less than 90% seen once. The J gene is TRBJ2-3, the V gene TRBV2; 7 bases are shared with TRBD1. The sequence came from a man in his fifties or sixties with urothelial cancer. The specimen comprised PBMCs, sampled around atezolizumab (anti-PD-L1) treatment. The CDR3 DNA is TGTGCCAGCAACGAGGACAGGACAGATACGCAGTATTTT. This translates into CASNEDRTDTQYF.